A selection of T cell receptor beta chains follows, all from one sample in a study of shared clonotypes between healthy human individuals. TCRdb keeps only in-frame clones here, not all; method: immunoSEQ multiplex PCR. Counted here are under 2,500,000 clones, roughly 95% occurring once; the ten biggest clones make up less than 0.15%. Material for sequencing was naive CD4+ T cells sorted from blood. The origin of the receptors is a man aged 18 to 30 in good health. Each CDR3 is given with its conserved first and last residue. A D gene is named only where the DNA matches it firmly. Clone sizes are given selectively: once, few, many, or a class where the clone is expanded.

>TRBV29-1|.|TRBJ2-1|.
CSVDWWGIAYNEQFF
TGCAGCGTTGATTGGTGGGGTATCGCCTACAATGAGCAGTTCTTC
>TRBV6-6|TRBD1|TRBJ2-7|.
CASTLRQGPYEQYF
TGTGCCAGCACCCTCCGACAGGGTCCCTACGAGCAGTACTTC
>TRBV6-6|TRBD2|TRBJ2-7|.
CASSYQPGLAAYEQYF
TGTGCCAGCAGTTACCAGCCGGGACTAGCGGCCTACGAGCAGTACTTC
>TRBV7-2|.|TRBJ2-7|.
CASSPLEYEQYF
TGTGCCAGCAGCCCCCTAGAGTACGAGCAGTACTTC
>TRBV6-1|TRBD1|TRBJ1-6|few
CASSEGQTHNSPLHF
TGTGCCAGCAGTGAGGGACAGACCCATAATTCACCCCTCCACTTT
>TRBV27|.|TRBJ2-2|.
CASSFLPSPPTTGELFF
TGTGCCAGCAGTTTTCTTCCCAGCCCCCCTACCACCGGGGAGCTGTTTTTT
>TRBV30|.|TRBJ1-6|.
CAWSSDYNSPLHF
TGTGCCTGGAGTTCGGACTACAATTCACCCCTCCACTTT
>TRBV4-1|TRBD2|TRBJ2-6|.
CASSQVQAGAGANVLTF
TGCGCCAGCAGCCAAGTCCAAGCGGGGGCTGGGGCCAACGTCCTGACTTTC
>TRBV18|.|TRBJ1-2|.
CASSPGSTRDGYTF
TGTGCCAGCTCACCAGGCAGCACGCGCGATGGCTACACCTTC
>TRBV7-9|TRBD1|TRBJ2-2|.
CASSRQRAGGARGTGELFF
TGTGCCAGCAGCCGGCAGAGGGCAGGGGGCGCTCGGGGCACCGGGGAGCTGTTTTTT
>TRBV29-1|.|TRBJ1-1|.
CSVDKGMNTEAFF
TGCAGCGTTGACAAGGGAATGAACACTGAAGCTTTCTTT
>TRBV18|.|TRBJ2-7|.
CASSPSGDRSYEQYF
TGTGCCAGCTCACCCAGCGGGGACAGATCCTACGAGCAGTACTTC
>TRBV10-1|.|TRBJ2-3|.
CASSDPAGGTDTQYF
TGCGCCAGCAGTGACCCAGCAGGGGGCACAGATACGCAGTATTTT
>TRBV6-6|.|TRBJ1-4|.
CASIGRTNEKLFF
TGTGCCAGCATCGGGCGGACTAATGAAAAACTGTTTTTT
>TRBV5-1|TRBD1|TRBJ1-2|.
CASSLEGQGDYTF
TGCGCCAGCAGCTTGGAAGGACAGGGAGACTACACCTTC
>TRBV30|.|TRBJ1-5|.
CAWSVWGGNQPQHF
TGTGCCTGGAGTGTGTGGGGGGGTAATCAGCCCCAGCATTTT
>TRBV4-3|.|TRBJ2-1|.
CASSQAGASSYNEQFF
TGCGCCAGCAGCCAAGCGGGGGCTAGCTCCTACAATGAGCAGTTCTTC
>TRBV2|TRBD1|TRBJ1-5|.
CASSLSGQGNQPQHF
TGTGCCAGCAGCCTTTCGGGACAGGGCAATCAGCCCCAGCATTTT
>TRBV28|.|TRBJ1-2|.
CASSLDRSWSLEGYTF
TGTGCCAGCAGTTTAGACAGGAGTTGGTCCCTAGAGGGCTACACCTTC
>TRBV5-1|.|TRBJ1-2|.
CASSVSWDNYGYTF
TGCGCCAGCAGCGTAAGCTGGGACAACTATGGCTACACCTTC
>TRBV12-5|TRBD2|TRBJ2-5|.
CASGAGLAGNSQETQYF
TGTGCTAGTGGGGCCGGACTAGCGGGAAATAGCCAAGAGACCCAGTACTTC
>TRBV10-3|.|TRBJ2-2|.
CAISESGELFF
TGTGCCATCAGTGAGTCCGGGGAGCTGTTTTTT
>TRBV7-7|TRBD2|TRBJ2-2|once
CASSTSPPSGRVTGELFF
TGTGCTAGCAGCACTAGTCCTCCTAGCGGGAGGGTGACCGGGGAGCTGTTTTTT
>TRBV30|TRBD1|TRBJ1-6|.
CAWSVLDREFSPLHF
TGTGCCTGGAGTGTGCTGGACAGGGAGTTTTCACCCCTCCACTTT
>TRBV11-2|TRBD1|TRBJ2-5|once
CASSSGQGKETQYF
TGTGCCAGCAGCTCCGGACAGGGAAAAGAGACCCAGTACTTC
>TRBV18|TRBD1|TRBJ2-7|.
CASSRGTGGPSYEQYF
TGTGCCAGCTCACGAGGGACAGGGGGTCCCTCCTACGAGCAGTACTTC
>TRBV6-1|.|TRBJ1-1|.
CASTAGSRTEAFF
TGTGCCAGCACAGCAGGGTCTCGAACTGAAGCTTTCTTT
>TRBV9|TRBD2|TRBJ2-3|once
CASSAIAGSGDTQYF
TGTGCCAGCAGCGCGATAGCGGGATCGGGAGATACGCAGTATTTT
>TRBV30|TRBD1|TRBJ1-2|.
CAWSGSGTGFVYTF
TGTGCCTGGAGTGGATCCGGGACAGGGTTCGTCTACACCTTC
>TRBV6-1|TRBD1|TRBJ1-5|.
CASNEGASNQPQHF
TGTGCCAGCAACGAGGGGGCTAGCAATCAGCCCCAGCATTTT
>TRBV30|TRBD2|TRBJ2-5|.
CAWGDGGRQETQYF
TGTGCCTGGGGTGACGGCGGGAGGCAAGAGACCCAGTACTTC
>TRBV6-6|TRBD1|TRBJ1-2|.
CASSYGTGIYGYTF
TGTGCCAGCAGTTACGGGACAGGGATCTATGGCTACACCTTC
>TRBV4-2|.|TRBJ1-2|.
CASSQEQGRGYTF
TGTGCCAGCAGCCAAGAACAGGGAAGAGGCTACACCTTC
>TRBV18|.|TRBJ1-6|.
CASSLEQGLRTEALHF
TGTGCCAGCTCTCTTGAGCAGGGGCTGCGTACAGAGGCCCTCCACTTT
>TRBV25-1|.|TRBJ1-4|.
CASSDFAGQKGSNEKLFF
TGTGCCAGCAGTGACTTCGCAGGGCAAAAAGGGTCTAATGAAAAACTGTTTTTT
>TRBV25-1|.|TRBJ1-1|.
CASSESIGAVAEAFF
TGTGCCAGCAGTGAATCTATTGGGGCCGTTGCTGAAGCTTTCTTT
>TRBV5-1|TRBD2|TRBJ2-7|once
CASSWGGSALEQYF
TGCGCCAGCAGCTGGGGGGGATCGGCCCTGGAGCAGTACTTC
>TRBV5-1|TRBD1|TRBJ2-7|.
CASKRDSFDEQYF
TGCGCCAGCAAGAGGGACAGTTTCGACGAGCAGTACTTC
>TRBV5-4|.|TRBJ2-3|.
CASSLEVTAYADTQYF
TGTGCCAGCAGCTTGGAGGTGACAGCGTACGCAGATACGCAGTATTTT
>TRBV15|.|TRBJ1-3|.
CATSRPASGNTIYF
TGTGCCACCAGCCGCCCAGCGTCTGGAAACACCATATATTTT
>TRBV9|TRBD1|TRBJ2-5|.
CASSVSTGTGTQETQYF
TGTGCCAGCAGCGTAAGCACCGGGACAGGGACCCAAGAGACCCAGTACTTC
>TRBV7-9|.|TRBJ2-1|.
CASSRTTSYNEQFF
TGTGCCAGCAGCCGTACTACTTCCTACAATGAGCAGTTCTTC
>TRBV5-1|TRBD2|TRBJ2-7|.
CASSAIGGKGYEQYF
TGCGCCAGCAGCGCCATCGGGGGGAAGGGCTACGAGCAGTACTTC
>TRBV4-1|.|TRBJ2-4|.
CASSQGHGLNIQYF
TGCGCCAGCAGCCAAGGCCACGGTTTAAACATTCAGTACTTC
>TRBV7-2|TRBD2|TRBJ2-7|.
CASSEGLALAYEQYF
TGTGCCAGCAGCGAGGGACTAGCGTTAGCCTACGAGCAGTACTTC
>TRBV7-6|.|TRBJ1-5|.
CASSLGGTGQPQHF
TGTGCCAGCAGCTTAGGTGGCACCGGGCAGCCCCAGCATTTT
>TRBV18|.|TRBJ2-7|.
CASSPSIQDPEQYF
TGTGCCAGCTCACCCTCAATACAGGACCCCGAGCAGTACTTC
>TRBV4-2|.|TRBJ1-5|once
CASSQDYRGNQPQHF
TGTGCCAGCAGCCAAGATTACCGGGGCAATCAGCCCCAGCATTTT
>TRBV7-6|.|TRBJ1-1|.
CASSLGVGNTEAFF
TGTGCCAGCAGCTTAGGAGTCGGAAACACTGAAGCTTTCTTT
>TRBV11-2|.|TRBJ1-4|.
CASSFLGQGAEKLFF
TGTGCCAGCAGCTTTTTGGGGCAGGGTGCGGAAAAACTGTTTTTT
>TRBV27|.|TRBJ1-2|.
CASSLSPQGNYGYTF
TGTGCCAGCAGTTTATCACCTCAGGGGAACTATGGCTACACCTTC
>TRBV27|.|TRBJ2-4|.
CASRLLAKNIQYF
TGTGCCAGCAGGTTATTAGCCAAAAACATTCAGTACTTC
>TRBV6-5|.|TRBJ1-2|once
CASSYQGRGGYTF
TGTGCCAGCAGTTACCAGGGGCGCGGCGGCTACACCTTC
>TRBV5-1|TRBD1|TRBJ1-6|.
CASSGTGETYNSPLHF
TGCGCCAGCAGCGGGACAGGGGAGACCTATAATTCACCCCTCCACTTT